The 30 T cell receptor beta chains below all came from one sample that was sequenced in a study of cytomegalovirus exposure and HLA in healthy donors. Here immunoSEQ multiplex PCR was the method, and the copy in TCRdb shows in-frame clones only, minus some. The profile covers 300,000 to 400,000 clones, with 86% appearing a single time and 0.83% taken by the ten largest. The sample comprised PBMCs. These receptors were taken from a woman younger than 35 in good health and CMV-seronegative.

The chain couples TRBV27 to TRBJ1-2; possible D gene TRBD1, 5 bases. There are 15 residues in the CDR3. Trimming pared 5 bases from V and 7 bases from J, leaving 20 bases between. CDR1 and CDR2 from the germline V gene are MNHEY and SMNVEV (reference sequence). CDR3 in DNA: TGTGCCAGCAGTCCCCACCGTTTGGGGGGGATTGGCTACACCTTC. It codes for CASSPHRLGGIGYTF.

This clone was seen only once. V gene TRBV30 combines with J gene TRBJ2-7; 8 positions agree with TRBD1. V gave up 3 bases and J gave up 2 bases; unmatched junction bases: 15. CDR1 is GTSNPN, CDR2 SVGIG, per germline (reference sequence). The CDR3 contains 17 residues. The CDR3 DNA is TGTGCCTGGAGCGTACGAGGGACAGGCGATCCTACCTACGAGCAGTACTTC. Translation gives CAWSVRGTGDPTYEQYF. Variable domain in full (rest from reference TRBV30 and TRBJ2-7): SQTIHQWPATLVQPVGSPLSLECTVEGTSNPNLYWYRQAAGRGLQLLFYSVGIGQISSEVPQNLSASRPQDRQFILSSKKLLLSDSGFYLCAWSVRGTGDPTYEQYFGPGTRLTVT.

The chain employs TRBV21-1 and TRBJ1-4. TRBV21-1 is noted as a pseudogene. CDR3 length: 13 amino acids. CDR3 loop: CASSNLSNEKLFF. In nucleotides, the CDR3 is TGTGCCAGCAGCAATCTGTCTAATGAAAAACTGTTTTTT.

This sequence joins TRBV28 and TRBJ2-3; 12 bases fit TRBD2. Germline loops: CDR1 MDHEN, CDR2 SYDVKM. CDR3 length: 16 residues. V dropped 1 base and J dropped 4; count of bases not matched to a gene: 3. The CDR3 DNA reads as TGTGCCAGCAGTTTATCTAGCGGGGGGGGAGCAGATACGCAGTATTTT. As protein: CASSLSSGGGADTQYF.

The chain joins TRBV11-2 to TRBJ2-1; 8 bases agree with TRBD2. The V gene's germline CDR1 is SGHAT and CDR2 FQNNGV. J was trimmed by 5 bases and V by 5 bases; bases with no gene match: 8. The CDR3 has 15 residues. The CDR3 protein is CASSKKRELNNEQFF. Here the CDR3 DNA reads TGTGCCAGCAGCAAAAAGCGGGAGCTCAACAATGAGCAGTTCTTC.

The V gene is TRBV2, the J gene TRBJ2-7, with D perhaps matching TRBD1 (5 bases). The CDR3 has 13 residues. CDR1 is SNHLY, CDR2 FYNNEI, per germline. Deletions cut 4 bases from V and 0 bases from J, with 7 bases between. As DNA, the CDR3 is TGTGCCAGCAGTGCTGGGGCCTCCTACGAGCAGTACTTC. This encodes CASSAGASYEQYF.

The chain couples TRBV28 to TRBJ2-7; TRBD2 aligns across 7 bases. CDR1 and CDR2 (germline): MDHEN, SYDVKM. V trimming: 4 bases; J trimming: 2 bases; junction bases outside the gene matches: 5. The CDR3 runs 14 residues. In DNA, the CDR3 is TGTGCCAGCAGTTCTCCAGGACTAGCCTACGAGCAGTACTTC. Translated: CASSSPGLAYEQYF.

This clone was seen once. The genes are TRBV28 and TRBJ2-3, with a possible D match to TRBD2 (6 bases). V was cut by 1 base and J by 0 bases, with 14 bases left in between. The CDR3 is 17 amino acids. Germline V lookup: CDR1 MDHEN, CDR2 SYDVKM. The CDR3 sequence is CASSLYGAGSSTDTQYF. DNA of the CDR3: TGTGCCAGCAGTTTATACGGGGCGGGATCTAGCACAGATACGCAGTATTTT.

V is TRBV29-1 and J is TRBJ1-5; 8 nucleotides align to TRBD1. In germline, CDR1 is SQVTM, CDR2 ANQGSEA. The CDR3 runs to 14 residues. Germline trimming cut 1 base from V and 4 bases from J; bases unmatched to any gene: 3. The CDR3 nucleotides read TGCAGCGTTGAAGGGACAGGGCAGAATCAGCCCCAGCATTTT. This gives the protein CSVEGTGQNQPQHF.

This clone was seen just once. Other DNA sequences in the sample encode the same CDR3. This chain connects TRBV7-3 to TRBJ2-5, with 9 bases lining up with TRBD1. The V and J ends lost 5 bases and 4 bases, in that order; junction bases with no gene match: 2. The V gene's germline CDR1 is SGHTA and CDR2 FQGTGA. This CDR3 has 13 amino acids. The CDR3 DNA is TGTGCCAGCAGCCCGGACAGGGGAGAGACCCAGTACTTC. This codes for CASSPDRGETQYF.

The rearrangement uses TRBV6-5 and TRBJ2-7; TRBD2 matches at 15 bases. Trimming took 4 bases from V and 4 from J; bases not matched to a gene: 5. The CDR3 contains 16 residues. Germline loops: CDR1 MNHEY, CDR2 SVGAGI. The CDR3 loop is CASSSSGTSGRYEQYF. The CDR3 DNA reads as TGTGCCAGCAGTTCCTCCGGGACTAGCGGGAGGTACGAGCAGTACTTC.

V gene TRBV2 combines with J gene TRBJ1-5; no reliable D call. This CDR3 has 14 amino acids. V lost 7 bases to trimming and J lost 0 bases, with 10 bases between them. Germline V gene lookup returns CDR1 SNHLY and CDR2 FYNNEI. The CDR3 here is CASTRLNSNQPQHF. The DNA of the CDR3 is TGTGCCAGCACGCGATTGAATAGCAATCAGCCCCAGCATTTT.

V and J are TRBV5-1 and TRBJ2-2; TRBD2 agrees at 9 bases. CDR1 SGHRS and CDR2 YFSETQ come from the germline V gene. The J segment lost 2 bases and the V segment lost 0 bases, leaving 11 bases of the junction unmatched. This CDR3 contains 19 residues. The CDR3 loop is CASSLDYGGRAGNTGELFF. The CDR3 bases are TGCGCCAGCAGCTTGGATTACGGCGGGAGGGCCGGTAACACCGGGGAGCTGTTTTTT.

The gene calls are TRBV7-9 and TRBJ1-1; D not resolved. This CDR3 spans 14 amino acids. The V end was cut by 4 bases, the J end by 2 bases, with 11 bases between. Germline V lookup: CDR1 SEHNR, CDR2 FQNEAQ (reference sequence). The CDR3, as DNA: TGTGCCAGCAGCTCTTTGGGGAGAAACACTGAAGCTTTCTTT. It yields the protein CASSSLGRNTEAFF.

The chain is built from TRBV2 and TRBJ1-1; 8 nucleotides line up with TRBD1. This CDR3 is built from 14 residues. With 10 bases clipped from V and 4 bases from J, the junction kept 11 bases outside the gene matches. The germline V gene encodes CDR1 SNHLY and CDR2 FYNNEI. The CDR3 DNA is TGTGCCACCTCCCCCGGGACAGGCTCCACTGAAGCTTTCTTT. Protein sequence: CATSPGTGSTEAFF.

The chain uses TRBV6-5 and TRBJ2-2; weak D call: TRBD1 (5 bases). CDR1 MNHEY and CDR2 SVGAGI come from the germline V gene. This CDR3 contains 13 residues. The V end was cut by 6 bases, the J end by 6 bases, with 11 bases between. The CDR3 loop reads CASRDAGPGELFF. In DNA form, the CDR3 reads TGTGCCAGCAGAGATGCAGGGCCCGGGGAGCTGTTTTTT.

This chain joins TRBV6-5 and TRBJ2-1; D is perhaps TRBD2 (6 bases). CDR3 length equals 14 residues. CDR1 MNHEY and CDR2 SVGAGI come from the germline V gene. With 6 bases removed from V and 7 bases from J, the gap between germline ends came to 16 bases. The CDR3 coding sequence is TGTGCCAGCAGCCCGACTAGTTTTAGAAATGAGCAGTTCTTC. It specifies CASSPTSFRNEQFF.

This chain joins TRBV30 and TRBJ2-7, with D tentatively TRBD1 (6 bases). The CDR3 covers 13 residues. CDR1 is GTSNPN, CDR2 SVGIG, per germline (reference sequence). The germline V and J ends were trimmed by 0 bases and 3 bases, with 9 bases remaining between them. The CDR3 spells CAWSVGGIYEQYF. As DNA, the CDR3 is TGTGCCTGGAGTGTTGGGGGCATCTACGAGCAGTACTTC.

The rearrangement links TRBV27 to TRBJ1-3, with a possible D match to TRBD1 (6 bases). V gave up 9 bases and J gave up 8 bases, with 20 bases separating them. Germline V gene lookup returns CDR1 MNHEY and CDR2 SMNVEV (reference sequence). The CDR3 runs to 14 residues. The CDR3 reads CASSRGGVWDTIYF. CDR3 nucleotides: TGTGCCAGTTCTAGGGGGGGTGTGTGGGACACCATATATTTT.

This CDR3 is CASSLRDRGYLNTEAFF. For the CDR3, the DNA is TGCGCCAGCAGCCTCCGGGACAGGGGCTATTTGAACACTGAAGCTTTCTTT. This rearrangement joins TRBV5-1 to TRBJ1-1; 10 bases are a match to TRBD1. Germline assignment: CDR1 SGHRS and CDR2 YFSETQ. This CDR3 has 17 amino acids. With 4 bases clipped from V and 0 bases from J, the junction kept 9 bases outside the gene matches.

The CDR3 loop reads CASSSISGDTGELFF. CDR3 DNA sequence: TGCGCCAGCAGCTCCATATCAGGGGACACCGGGGAGCTGTTTTTT. The J gene is TRBJ2-2, the V gene TRBV5-1; tentative D call: TRBD1 (6 bases). The germline gives CDR1 SGHRS, CDR2 YFSETQ. The CDR3 covers 15 residues. Trimming shortened V by 3 bases and J by 3 bases, and 12 bases separated the two germline ends. Full variable domain (outside the CDR3, taken from reference TRBV5-1 and TRBJ2-2): KAGVTQTPRYLIKTRGQQVTLSCSPISGHRSVSWYQQTPGQGLQFLFEYFSETQRNKGNFPGRFSGRQFSNSRSEMNVSTLELGDSALYLCASSSISGDTGELFFGEGSRLTVL.

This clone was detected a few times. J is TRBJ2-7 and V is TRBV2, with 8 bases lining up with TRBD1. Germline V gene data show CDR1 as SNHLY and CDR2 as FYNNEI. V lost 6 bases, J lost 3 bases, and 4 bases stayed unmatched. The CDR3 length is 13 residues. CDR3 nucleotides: TGTGCCAGCAGAGACAGGGGAGACTACGAGCAGTACTTC. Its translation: CASRDRGDYEQYF.

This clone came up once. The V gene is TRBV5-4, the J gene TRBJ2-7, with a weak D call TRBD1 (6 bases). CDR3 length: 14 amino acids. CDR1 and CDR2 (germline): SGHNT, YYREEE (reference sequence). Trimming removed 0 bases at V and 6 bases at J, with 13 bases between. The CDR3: CASSLGGHRAEQYF. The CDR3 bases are TGTGCCAGCAGCTTGGGGGGACATCGGGCCGAGCAGTACTTC.

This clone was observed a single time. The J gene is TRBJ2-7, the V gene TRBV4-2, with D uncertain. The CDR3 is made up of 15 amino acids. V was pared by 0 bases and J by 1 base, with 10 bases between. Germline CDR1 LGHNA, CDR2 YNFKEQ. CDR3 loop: CASSQEGASSYEQYF. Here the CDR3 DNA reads TGTGCCAGCAGCCAAGAGGGCGCATCGTCCTACGAGCAGTACTTC.

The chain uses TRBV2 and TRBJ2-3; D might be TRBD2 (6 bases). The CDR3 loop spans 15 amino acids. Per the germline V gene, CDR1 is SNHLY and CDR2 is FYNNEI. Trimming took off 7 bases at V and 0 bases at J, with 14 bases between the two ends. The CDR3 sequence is CASIRGGISTDTQYF. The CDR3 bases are TGTGCCAGCATCCGGGGCGGGATTAGCACAGATACGCAGTATTTT.

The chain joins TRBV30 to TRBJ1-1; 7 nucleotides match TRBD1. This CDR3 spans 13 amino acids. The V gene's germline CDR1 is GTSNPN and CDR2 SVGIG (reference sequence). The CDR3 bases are TGTGCATGGGGACCGGGACAGCACACTGAAGCTTTCTTT. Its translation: CAWGPGQHTEAFF.

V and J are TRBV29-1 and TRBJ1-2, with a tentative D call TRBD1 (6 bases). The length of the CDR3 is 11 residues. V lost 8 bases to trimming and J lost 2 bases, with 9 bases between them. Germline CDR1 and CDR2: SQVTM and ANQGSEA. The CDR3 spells CSIGQNYGYTF. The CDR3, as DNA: TGCAGCATCGGACAGAACTATGGCTACACCTTC.

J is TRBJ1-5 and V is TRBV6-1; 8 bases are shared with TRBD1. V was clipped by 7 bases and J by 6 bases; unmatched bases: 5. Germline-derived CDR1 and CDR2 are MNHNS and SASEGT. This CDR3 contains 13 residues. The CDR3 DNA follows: TGTGCCAGCACCAACGACAGGGGTCAGCCCCAGCATTTT. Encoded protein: CASTNDRGQPQHF.

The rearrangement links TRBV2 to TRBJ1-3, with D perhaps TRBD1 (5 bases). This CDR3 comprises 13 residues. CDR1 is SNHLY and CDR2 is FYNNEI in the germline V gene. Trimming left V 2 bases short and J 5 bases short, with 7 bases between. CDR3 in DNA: TGTGCCAGCAGTGAAAACAGGAGAAACACCATATATTTT. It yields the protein CASSENRRNTIYF.

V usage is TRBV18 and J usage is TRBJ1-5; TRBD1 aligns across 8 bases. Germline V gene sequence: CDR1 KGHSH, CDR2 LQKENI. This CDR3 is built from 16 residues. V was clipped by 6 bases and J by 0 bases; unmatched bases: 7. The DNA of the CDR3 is TGTGCCAGCTCGCCGGGACAGGTCCTTAGCAATCAGCCCCAGCATTTT. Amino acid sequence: CASSPGQVLSNQPQHF.